This TCR beta chain derives from a study of T cell responses to AZD1222 COVID-19 vaccine. Study results and caveats: A mostly white British donor set with more females was recruited, and clonal diversity was possibly underestimated. Dominant CD4 TCR responses targeted spike regions 160-218 and 743-854. Repertoires were obtained solely post-peak T cell response.

Only one count was recorded for this clone. The antigen remains unidentified. The CDR3 is 15 amino acids. Germline CDR1 is MNHEY and CDR2 is SVGEGT. The V segment lost 6 bases and the J segment 6 bases; nucleotides outside the gene matches: 7. Sequencing was performed with immunoSEQ multiplex PCR; in TCRdb, only in-frame clones are kept and a portion is missing. This table has about 140,000 clones, around 90% appearing once. V usage is TRBV6-2 or TRBV6-3 and J usage is TRBJ2-1, with 11 bases fitting TRBD1. The clonotype was recovered from an adult in good health. The source was peripheral blood, collected on day 0 of AZD1222 vaccination. This chain's CDR3 is CASSSGQGASNEQFF. The CDR3 region has the DNA TGTGCCAGCAGCTCCGGACAGGGGGCGTCCAATGAGCAGTTCTTC.